The T cell receptor beta chain under discussion was sequenced for a study of a mutant IDH1 vaccine in newly diagnosed glioma. Whole-study results and caveats: Changes to the top peripheral T cell clonotypes appeared unrelated to pseudoprogression.

Some clones are missing from TCRdb's copy, which holds only in-frame ones; the method was immunoSEQ multiplex PCR. The sample shows fewer than 85,000 clones, roughly four fifths of them seen only once. Time point meaning: week 47, end of study. Every vaccine dose comprised 300 ug of mutant IDH1 20-mer peptide plus topical imiquimod. Patients came in for eight vaccinations, in weeks 1, 3, 5, 7, 11, 15, 19 and 23. New WHO grade 3 or 4 astrocytomas that were IDH1-mutant and ATRX-lost occurred in the donors. This clone has just one count. Its antigen is still unknown. Sequenced here: PBMCs, sampled from a glioma patient whose treatment included an IDH1 peptide vaccine. The clonotype originates from a man between 35 and 55 years old with glioma.

CDR3 bases: TGTGCCAGCAGCCCCGATTTAAGCGGGGGTAGAGTTCTAGATACGCAGTATTTT. Protein sequence: CASSPDLSGGRVLDTQYF. This chain joins TRBV4-2 and TRBJ2-3; 8 bases map to TRBD2. Germline V CDR1 and CDR2: LGHNA, YNFKEQ. With 4 bases clipped from V and 5 bases from J, the junction kept 17 bases outside the gene matches. The CDR3 runs 18 residues.